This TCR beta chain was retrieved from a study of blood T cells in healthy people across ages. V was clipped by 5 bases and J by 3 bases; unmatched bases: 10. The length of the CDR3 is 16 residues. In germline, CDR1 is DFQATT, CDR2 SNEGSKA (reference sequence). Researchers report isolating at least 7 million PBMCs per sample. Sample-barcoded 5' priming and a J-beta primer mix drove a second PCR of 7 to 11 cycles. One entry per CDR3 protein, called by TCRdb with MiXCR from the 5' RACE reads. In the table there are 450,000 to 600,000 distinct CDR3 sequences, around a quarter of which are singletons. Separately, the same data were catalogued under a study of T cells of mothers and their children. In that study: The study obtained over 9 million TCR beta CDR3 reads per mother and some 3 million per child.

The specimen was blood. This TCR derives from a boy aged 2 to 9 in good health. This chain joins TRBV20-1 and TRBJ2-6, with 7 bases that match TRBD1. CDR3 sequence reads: CSALRTGWIGANVLTF. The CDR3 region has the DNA TGCAGTGCTCTCAGGACAGGTTGGATTGGGGCCAACGTCCTGACTTTC.